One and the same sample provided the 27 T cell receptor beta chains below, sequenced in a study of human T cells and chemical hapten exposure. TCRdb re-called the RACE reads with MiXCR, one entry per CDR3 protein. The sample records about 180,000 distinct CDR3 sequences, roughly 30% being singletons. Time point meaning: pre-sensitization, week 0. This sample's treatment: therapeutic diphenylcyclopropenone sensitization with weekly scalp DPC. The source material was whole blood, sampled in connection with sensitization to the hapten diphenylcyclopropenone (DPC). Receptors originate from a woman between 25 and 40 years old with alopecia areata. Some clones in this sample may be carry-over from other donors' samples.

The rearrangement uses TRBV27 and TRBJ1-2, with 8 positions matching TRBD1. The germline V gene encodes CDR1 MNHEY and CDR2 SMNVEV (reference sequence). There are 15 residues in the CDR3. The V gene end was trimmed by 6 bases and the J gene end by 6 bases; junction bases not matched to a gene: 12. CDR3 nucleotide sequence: TGTGCCAGCAGCCCCGTACCAGGGGGCAGGGATGGCTACACCTTC. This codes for CASSPVPGGRDGYTF.

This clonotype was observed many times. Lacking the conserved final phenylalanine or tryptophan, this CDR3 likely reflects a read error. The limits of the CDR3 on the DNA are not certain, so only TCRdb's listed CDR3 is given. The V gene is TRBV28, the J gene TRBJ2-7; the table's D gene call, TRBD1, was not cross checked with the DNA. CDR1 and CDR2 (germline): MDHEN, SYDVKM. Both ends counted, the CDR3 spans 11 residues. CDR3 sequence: CASSFGRFTYY.

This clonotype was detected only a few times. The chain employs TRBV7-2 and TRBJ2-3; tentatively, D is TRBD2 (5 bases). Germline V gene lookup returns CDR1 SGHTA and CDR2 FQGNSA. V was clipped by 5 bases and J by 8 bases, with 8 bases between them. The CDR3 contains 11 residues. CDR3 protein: CASSQSGTQYF. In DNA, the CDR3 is TGTGCCAGCAGCCAGAGCGGTACGCAGTATTTT.

The CDR3 DNA sequence: TGTGCCAGCAGTCCCTTTTTCGGCGGGGGGGCGTACAATGAGCAGTTCTTC. It codes for CASSPFFGGGAYNEQFF. J is TRBJ2-1 and V is TRBV2, with 9 bases lining up with TRBD2. The germline V gene encodes CDR1 SNHLY and CDR2 FYNNEI. The CDR3 spans 17 residues. The junction had 12 bases not matched to a gene; V was cut back by 5 bases and J by 4 bases.

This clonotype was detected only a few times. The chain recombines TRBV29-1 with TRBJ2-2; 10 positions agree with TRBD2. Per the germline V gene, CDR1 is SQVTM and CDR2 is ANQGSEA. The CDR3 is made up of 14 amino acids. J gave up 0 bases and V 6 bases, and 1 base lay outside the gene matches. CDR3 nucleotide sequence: TGCAGCGTAACTAGCGGGGCGAACACCGGGGAGCTGTTTTTT. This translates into CSVTSGANTGELFF.

The CDR3 loop is CASSQEWTSGYEQYF. CDR3 DNA: TGTGCCAGCAGCCAAGAATGGACTAGCGGCTACGAGCAGTACTTC. J is TRBJ2-7 and V is TRBV4-2, with 10 bases aligning to TRBD2. Losses at the gene ends were 0 bases for V and 3 bases for J; bases not matched to a gene: 2. The CDR3 has 15 residues. Germline lookup yields CDR1 LGHNA and CDR2 YNFKEQ.

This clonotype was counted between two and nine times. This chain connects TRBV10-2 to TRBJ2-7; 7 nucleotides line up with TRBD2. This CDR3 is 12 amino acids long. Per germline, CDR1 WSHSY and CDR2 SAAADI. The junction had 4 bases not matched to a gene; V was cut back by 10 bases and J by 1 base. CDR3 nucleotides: TGCGCCATCCTAGCGGAGTCCTACGAGCAGTACTTC. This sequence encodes CAILAESYEQYF.

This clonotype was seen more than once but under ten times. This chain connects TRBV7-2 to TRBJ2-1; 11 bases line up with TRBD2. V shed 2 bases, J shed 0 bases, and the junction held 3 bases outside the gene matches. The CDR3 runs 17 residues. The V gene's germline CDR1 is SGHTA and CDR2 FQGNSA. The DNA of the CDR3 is TGTGCCAGCAGCTTACTAGCGGGGGGAGGCTCCTACAATGAGCAGTTCTTC. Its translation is CASSLLAGGGSYNEQFF. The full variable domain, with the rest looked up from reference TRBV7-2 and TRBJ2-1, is GAGVSQSPSNKVTEKGKDVELRCDPISGHTALYWYRQSLGQGLEFLIYFQGNSAPDKSGLPSDRFSAERTGGSVSTLTIQRTQQEDSAVYLCASSLLAGGGSYNEQFFGPGTRLTVL.

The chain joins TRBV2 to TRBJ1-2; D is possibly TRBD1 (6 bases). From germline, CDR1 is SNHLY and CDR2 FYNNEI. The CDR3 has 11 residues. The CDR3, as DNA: TGTGGCGGGGCAGGGGACTATGGCTACACCTTC. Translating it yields CGGAGDYGYTF.

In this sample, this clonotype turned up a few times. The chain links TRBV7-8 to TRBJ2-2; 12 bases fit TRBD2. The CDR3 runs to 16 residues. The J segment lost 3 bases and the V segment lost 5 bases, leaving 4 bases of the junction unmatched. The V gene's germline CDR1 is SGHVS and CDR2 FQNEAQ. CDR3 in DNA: TGTGCCAGCAGCCAACGACTAGCGGGGGACACCGGGGAGCTGTTTTTT. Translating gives CASSQRLAGDTGELFF.

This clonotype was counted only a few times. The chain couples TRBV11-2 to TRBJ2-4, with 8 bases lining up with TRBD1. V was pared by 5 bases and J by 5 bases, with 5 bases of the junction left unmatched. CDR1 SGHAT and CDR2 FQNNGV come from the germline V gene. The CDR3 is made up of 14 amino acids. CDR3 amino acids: CASSRQGSQNIQYF. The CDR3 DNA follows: TGTGCCAGCAGCCGACAGGGGAGCCAAAACATTCAGTACTTC.

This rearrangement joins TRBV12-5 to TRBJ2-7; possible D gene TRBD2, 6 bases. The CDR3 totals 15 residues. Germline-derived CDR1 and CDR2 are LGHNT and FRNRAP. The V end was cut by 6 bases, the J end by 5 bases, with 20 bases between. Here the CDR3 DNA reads TGTGCTAGTGGCACCGGGACTCCCGGCCAAGACGAGCAGTACTTC. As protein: CASGTGTPGQDEQYF. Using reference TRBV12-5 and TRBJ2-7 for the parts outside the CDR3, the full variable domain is DARVTQTPRHKVTEMGQEVTMRCQPILGHNTVFWYRQTMMQGLELLAYFRNRAPLDDSGMPKDRFSAEMPDATLATLKIQPSEPRDSAVYFCASGTGTPGQDEQYFGPGTRLTVT.

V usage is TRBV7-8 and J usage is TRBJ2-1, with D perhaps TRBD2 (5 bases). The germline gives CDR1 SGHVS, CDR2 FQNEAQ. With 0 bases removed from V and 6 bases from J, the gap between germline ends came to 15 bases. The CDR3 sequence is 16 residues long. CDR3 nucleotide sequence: TGTGCCAGCAGCTTAGCCCGGCTAGCCCCCCGCAATGAGCAGTTCTTC. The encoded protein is CASSLARLAPRNEQFF.

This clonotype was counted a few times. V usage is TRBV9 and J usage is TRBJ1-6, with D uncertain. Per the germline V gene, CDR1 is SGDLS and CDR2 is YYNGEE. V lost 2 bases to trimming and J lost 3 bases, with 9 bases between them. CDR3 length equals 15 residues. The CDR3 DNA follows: TGTGCCAGCAGCGTTTCTCTAGGCTATAATTCACCCCTCCACTTT. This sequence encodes CASSVSLGYNSPLHF.

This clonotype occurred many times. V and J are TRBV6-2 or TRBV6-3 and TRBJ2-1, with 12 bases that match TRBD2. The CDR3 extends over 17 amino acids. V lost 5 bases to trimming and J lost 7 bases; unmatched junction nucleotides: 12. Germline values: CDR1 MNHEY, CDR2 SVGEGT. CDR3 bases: TGTGCCAGCAGTCTCCGACTAGCGGGAGCCGTCGAGAATGAGCAGTTCTTC. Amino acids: CASSLRLAGAVENEQFF.

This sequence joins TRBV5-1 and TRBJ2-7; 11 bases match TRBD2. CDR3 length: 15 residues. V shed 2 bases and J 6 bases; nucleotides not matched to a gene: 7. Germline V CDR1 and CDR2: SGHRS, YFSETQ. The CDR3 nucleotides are TGCGCCAGCAGCTTCACTAGCGGGAGTTCATCCGAGCAGTACTTC. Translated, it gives CASSFTSGSSSEQYF.

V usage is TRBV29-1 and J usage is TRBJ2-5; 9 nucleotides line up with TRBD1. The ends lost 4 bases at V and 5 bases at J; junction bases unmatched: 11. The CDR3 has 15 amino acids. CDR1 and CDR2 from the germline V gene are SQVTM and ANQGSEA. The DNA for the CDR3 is TGCAGCGTTGTTACAGGGGGCGGATTTGTGGAGACCCAGTACTTC. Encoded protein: CSVVTGGGFVETQYF. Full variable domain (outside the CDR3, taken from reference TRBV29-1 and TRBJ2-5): SAVISQKPSRDICQRGTSLTIQCQVDSQVTMMFWYRQQPGQSLTLIATANQGSEATYESGFVIDKFPISRPNLTFSTLTVSNMSPEDSSIYLCSVVTGGGFVETQYFGPGTRLLVL.

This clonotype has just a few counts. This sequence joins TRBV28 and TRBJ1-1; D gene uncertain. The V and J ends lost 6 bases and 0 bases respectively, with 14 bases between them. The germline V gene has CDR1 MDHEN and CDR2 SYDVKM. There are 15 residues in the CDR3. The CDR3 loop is CASSLGGRLNTEAFF. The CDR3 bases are TGTGCCAGCAGCCTGGGTGGCAGGTTGAACACTGAAGCTTTCTTT. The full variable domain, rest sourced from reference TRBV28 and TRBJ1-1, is DVKVTQSSRYLVKRTGEKVFLECVQDMDHENMFWYRQDPGLGLRLIYFSYDVKMKEKGDIPEGYSVSREKKERFSLILESASTNQTSMYLCASSLGGRLNTEAFFGQGTRLTVV.

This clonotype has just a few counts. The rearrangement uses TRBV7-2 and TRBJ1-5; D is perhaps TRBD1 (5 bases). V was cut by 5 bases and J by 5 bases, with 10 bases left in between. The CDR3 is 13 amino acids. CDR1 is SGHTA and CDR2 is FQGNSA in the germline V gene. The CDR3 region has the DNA TGTGCCAGCAGCCACGGGACCGATCAGCCCCAGCATTTT. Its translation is CASSHGTDQPQHF. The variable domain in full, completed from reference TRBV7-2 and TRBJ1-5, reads GAGVSQSPSNKVTEKGKDVELRCDPISGHTALYWYRQSLGQGLEFLIYFQGNSAPDKSGLPSDRFSAERTGGSVSTLTIQRTQQEDSAVYLCASSHGTDQPQHFGDGTRLSIL.

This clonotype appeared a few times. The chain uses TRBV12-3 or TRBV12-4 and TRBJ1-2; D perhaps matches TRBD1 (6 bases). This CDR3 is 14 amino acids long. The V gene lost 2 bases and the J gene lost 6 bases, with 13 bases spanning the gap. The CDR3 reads CASSLRWRGNGYTF. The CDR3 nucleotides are TGTGCCAGCAGTTTACGGTGGAGGGGGAATGGCTACACCTTC.

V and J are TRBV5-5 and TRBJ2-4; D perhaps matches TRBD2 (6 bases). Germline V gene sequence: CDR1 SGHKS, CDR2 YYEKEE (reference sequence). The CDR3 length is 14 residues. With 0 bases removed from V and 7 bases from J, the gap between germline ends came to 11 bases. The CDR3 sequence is CASSLAGRRNIQYF. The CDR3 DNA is TGTGCCAGCAGCTTGGCAGGGAGGCGGAACATTCAGTACTTC.

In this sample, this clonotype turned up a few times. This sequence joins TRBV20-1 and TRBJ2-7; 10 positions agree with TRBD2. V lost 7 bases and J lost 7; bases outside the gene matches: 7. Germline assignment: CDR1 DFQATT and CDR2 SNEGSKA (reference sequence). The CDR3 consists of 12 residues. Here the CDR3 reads CSGSSGGTEQYF. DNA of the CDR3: TGCAGTGGGTCTAGCGGGGGAACGGAGCAGTACTTC.

Written as DNA, the CDR3 is TGCGCCAGCAGCCAAGAATCCGCAGGGTCGTATGGCTACACCTTC. Protein sequence: CASSQESAGSYGYTF. The genes are TRBV4-3 and TRBJ1-2, with a possible D match to TRBD1 (5 bases). The CDR3 is 15 residues long. In germline, CDR1 is LGHNA, CDR2 YSLEER. Trimming stripped 0 bases from V and 5 bases from J, with 13 bases between.

The CDR3 region has the DNA TGTGCCAGCAGTGGGGGACAGGGGTTGGGAACTGAAGCTTTCTTT. Its translation is CASSGGQGLGTEAFF. The chain has TRBV28 and TRBJ1-1, with 10 bases identical to TRBD1. This CDR3 is 15 amino acids long. CDR1 MDHEN and CDR2 SYDVKM come from the germline V gene. The V and J ends lost 5 bases and 5 bases, in that order; junction bases with no gene match: 8.

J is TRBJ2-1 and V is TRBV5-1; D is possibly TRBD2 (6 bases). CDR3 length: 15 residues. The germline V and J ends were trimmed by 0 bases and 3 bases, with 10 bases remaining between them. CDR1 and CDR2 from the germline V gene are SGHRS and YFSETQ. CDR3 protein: CASSLEGSGYNEQFF. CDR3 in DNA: TGCGCCAGCAGCTTGGAGGGTAGCGGCTACAATGAGCAGTTCTTC.

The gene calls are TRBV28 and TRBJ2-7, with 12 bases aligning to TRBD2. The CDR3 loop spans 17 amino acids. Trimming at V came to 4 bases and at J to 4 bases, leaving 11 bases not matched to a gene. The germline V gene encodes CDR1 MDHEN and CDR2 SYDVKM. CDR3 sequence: CASSSPGLAGDPYEQYF. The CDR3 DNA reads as TGTGCCAGCAGTTCTCCGGGACTAGCGGGCGACCCTTACGAGCAGTACTTC.

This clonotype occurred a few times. The CDR3 bases are TGTGCCAGCAGCTCGGGACAGGCCTCCTACAATGAGCAGTTCTTC. This codes for CASSSGQASYNEQFF. The rearrangement uses TRBV7-9 and TRBJ2-1; 8 bases align to TRBD1. Germline CDR1 is SEHNR and CDR2 is FQNEAQ (reference sequence). The CDR3 covers 15 residues. Trimming took 4 bases from V and 0 from J; bases not matched to a gene: 2. The whole variable domain, filled in from reference TRBV7-9 and TRBJ2-1, reads DTGVSQNPRHKITKRGQNVTFRCDPISEHNRLYWYRQTLGQGPEFLTYFQNEAQLEKSRLLSDRFSAERPKGSFSTLEIQRTEQGDSAMYLCASSSGQASYNEQFFGPGTRLTVL.